The clone carrying this T cell receptor (beta chain) was counted between two and nine times. Unique molecular identifiers tagged the TCRbeta library. TCRdb used MiXCR to reprocess the PCR reads, holding one entry per CDR3 protein. The sample yields 200,000 to 300,000 distinct CDR3 sequences, more than 10% seen once. This sample stems from a study of T-cell reconstitution after alpha-beta-depleted transplantation in children. This CDR3 is built from 18 residues. The V and J ends lost 2 bases and 1 base respectively, with 20 bases between them. Germline CDR1 reads MNHEY; CDR2 reads SMNVEV (reference sequence).

The origin of this receptor is a human donor who donated a stem cell graft to a child with acute lymphoblastic leukemia. Sample: PBMCs from the stem cell graft donor, taken from the stem cell graft. The chain uses TRBV27 and TRBJ1-1, with D possibly TRBD1 on 5 matching bases. CDR3 nucleotides: TGTGCCAGCAGTTTAAGGTTAGGGAAGGGACGGAAGAACACTGAAGCTTTCTTT. It specifies CASSLRLGKGRKNTEAFF.